The present T cell receptor beta chain was sequenced within a study of OX40 agonist ivuxolimab in advanced cancers. Repertoires were generated with immunoSEQ multiplex PCR, while TCRdb's copy carries only in-frame clones and drops some. The sample contains roughly 87,000 clones, roughly 93% of which appear only once. Sequencing used CD4+ or CD8+ T cells sorted from blood, obtained in a trial of the OX40 agonist ivuxolimab. The source of this sequence is an adult with an advanced solid tumor such as melanoma, head and neck, liver or kidney cancer.

In DNA, the CDR3 is TGTGCCAGCAGCCAGGTCGCAACTAATGAAAAACTGTTTTTT. This sequence encodes CASSQVATNEKLFF. This rearrangement joins TRBV2 to TRBJ1-4; no clear D gene. Germline V gene data show CDR1 as SNHLY and CDR2 as FYNNEI. This CDR3 spans 14 amino acids. V lost 6 bases and J 0 bases, leaving 8 bases between the germline ends. The variable domain in full, with the rest retrieved from reference TRBV2 and TRBJ1-4, is EPEVTQTPSHQVTQMGQEVILRCVPISNHLYFYWYRQILGQKVEFLVSFYNNEISEKSEIFDDQFSVERPDGSNFTLKIRSTKLEDSAMYFCASSQVATNEKLFFGSGTQLSVL.